This TCR beta chain was found in a study of T cells after posttransplantation cyclophosphamide. Study-level findings and limits: Later post-transplant blood repertoires were often dominated by donor CD8+ memory clones.

This clone has a handful of counts. Its antigen is unknown. Germline values: CDR1 SGHTA, CDR2 FQGTGA. Germline trimming cut 1 base from V and 9 bases from J; bases unmatched to any gene: 3. CDR3 size: 13 residues. Libraries were prepared by immunoSEQ multiplex PCR; TCRdb keeps only in-frame clonotypes and omits some of them. The sample includes tens of thousands of clones, none of them occurring once. The sequence derives from a man in his forties in good health, CMV-negative, and a related stem cell transplant donor. This chain links TRBV7-3 with TRBJ2-1; 7 bases align to TRBD2. What was sequenced was PBMCs. CDR3 coding DNA: TGTGCCAGCAGCTTAAGGCGGGAGAGTGAGCAGTTCTTC. It encodes CASSLRRESEQFF.